Included here is one T cell receptor beta chain sequence, with context. The sample comes from a study of CD8+ T cells in alopecia areata. The V end was cut by 4 bases, the J end by 8 bases, with 23 bases between. The germline CDR1 and CDR2 sequences are SGHAT and FQNNGV. CDR3 length: 16 amino acids. Extracted from the samples, RNA was reverse transcribed into cDNA to serve as the sequencing template. Profiled with immunoSEQ multiplex PCR; TCRdb holds only in-frame clones, not every one. Among 100,000 or so clones listed, about three fifths were seen once. Specified treatment: oral pan-JAK inhibitor, 5-10 mg twice daily.

This sequence originates from a human donor with alopecia areata. The chain carries TRBV11-2 and TRBJ1-2; D is perhaps TRBD1 (6 bases). Sequenced material: CD8+ T cells sorted from blood, taken at approximately week 56, from a patient treated with tofacitinib. CDR3 DNA sequence: TGTGCCAGCAGCTCAATCCCGATCAGGGGCGCCGGGGGCTACACCTTC. Its protein is CASSSIPIRGAGGYTF.